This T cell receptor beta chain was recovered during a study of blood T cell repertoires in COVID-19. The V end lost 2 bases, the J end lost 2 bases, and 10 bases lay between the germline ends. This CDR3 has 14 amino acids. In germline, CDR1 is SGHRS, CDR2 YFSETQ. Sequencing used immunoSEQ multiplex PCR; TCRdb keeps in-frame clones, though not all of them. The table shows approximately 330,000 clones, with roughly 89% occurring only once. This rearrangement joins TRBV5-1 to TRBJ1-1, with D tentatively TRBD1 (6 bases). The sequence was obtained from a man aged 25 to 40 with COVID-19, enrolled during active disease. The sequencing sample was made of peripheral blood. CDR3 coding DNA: TGCGCCAGCAGCTTCCAACAGGGAAACACTGAAGCTTTCTTT. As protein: CASSFQQGNTEAFF.